This TCR beta chain is from a study of cytomegalovirus exposure and HLA in healthy donors. The study's findings and limits: A few of the chains that were CMV-associated were confirmed in vitro to be specific for CMV antigens. There was a cluster of highly shared sequence variants that was likely a sequencing artifact.

PCR amplification relied on 60 Vbeta primers (plus 13 Jbeta primers). The method was immunoSEQ multiplex PCR; TCRdb's version includes in-frame clones alone and lacks a portion of them. This table holds approximately 150,000 clones, 72% found once. This clone was observed a single time. What it binds is unknown. V lost 2 bases and J lost 1, with 5 bases in between. The germline gives CDR1 MNHEY, CDR2 SVGAGI. The CDR3 runs 13 residues. V usage is TRBV6-5 and J usage is TRBJ2-5, with no clear D. Material: PBMCs. The TCR originated in a human donor in good health. CDR3 region: CASSYQIQETQYF. Written as DNA, the CDR3 is TGTGCCAGCAGTTACCAGATCCAAGAGACCCAGTACTTC.